This T cell receptor beta chain was obtained from a study of shared clonotypes between healthy human individuals. About the research overall: Per-donor plates numbered three CD4 naive, three CD4 memory, two CD8 naive and one CD8 memory. General study points: Between a handful of donors, naive CD4 clonotypes were shared at a level of about 5.3%. In this cohort, only blood was sampled, and tissue repertoires likely differ.

Trimming stripped 3 bases from V and 5 bases from J, with 16 bases between. Germline values: CDR1 LNHNV, CDR2 YYDKDF (reference sequence). The CDR3 covers 15 residues. The authors distributed each subset's genomic DNA evenly over several immunoSEQ plates. Produced via immunoSEQ multiplex PCR; TCRdb's table is partial and in-frame only. The table includes 2 million to 2.5 million clones, around 95% detected once. As for this clone: Its target is unknown.

The chain is built from TRBV15 and TRBJ2-5; D gene unclear. Sequenced material: naive CD4+ T cells sorted from blood. Subset reported: CD45RA+ positively selected. The clonotype comes from a man younger than 35 in good health. The CDR3 reads CATSSADPGTETQYF. CDR3 nucleotides: TGTGCCACCAGCAGCGCGGACCCGGGTACCGAGACCCAGTACTTC.